This note documents a single T cell receptor (beta chain) sequence. This receptor's antigen is unknown. It has no much larger one-base neighbor in the sample; base qualities were not kept. This specimen comes from a study of blood T cell repertoires in COVID-19 (dated by TCRdb to the early 2020s). Concerning the study at large: Collaborator samples came from the United States, Italy and Spain and covered acute and convalescent phases of COVID-19. The prospective study material was composed of cDNA or gDNA derived from T cells, B-cell-depleted T cells, or PBMCs. Subjects who had been exposed to COVID-19, were actively infected with it, or had recovered from it provided the deeply sampled blood TCRbeta repertoires that made up the dataset. The repertoires were made available in a free public database intended to serve as a resource for research on the immune response to SARS-CoV-2. The samples were drawn from the first 160 participants of the ongoing ImmuneRACE study and from 1,254 subjects provided by 6 global collaborators. A de-identified subject ID, COVID-19 status, age in years and sex were almost always included in the sample metadata. Where available, HLA class I and class II types were obtained from metadata supplied by the sample provider rather than from assay-based typing. Overall results and qualifications from the work: The amount of clinical and demographic metadata varied by source and participant and was provided uncurated.

V is shortened by 3 bases, J by 5 bases, and the region joining them spans 13 bases. Spanning cysteine to phenylalanine, the CDR3 consists of 14 amino acids. Only the CDR3 DNA is retained, 42 bases long and in frame from the first base. In the germline V gene, CDR1 corresponds to LGHNA and CDR2 to YNFKEQ. TCRbeta CDR3 regions were amplified from genomic DNA by means of the immunoSEQ Assay, a bias-controlled multiplex PCR. Per the authors' processing: Nucleated cell counts per sample were estimated from amplification of reference gene primers within the assay. Sequence reads were collapsed and filtered to measure the absolute abundance of every unique TCRbeta CDR3 rearrangement. Productive Simpson clonality was computed per sample as the square root of Simpson's diversity index over productive rearrangements. TCRdb took over this immuneACCESS table, retaining in-frame rearrangements with V and J assigned. Such tables are incomplete; in checked studies, under half of the missing clones stem from an unresolved V gene, and the remainder is unexplained. Clone size and V and J calls were adopted from that table, with D and trimming inferred from the DNA. This sample comprises about 320,000 clones, 89% of them detected only once. Nearly 6.5% of the sample is taken by the ten largest.

A second Seattle source provided samples from volunteer blood donors who had recovered from COVID-19. Each collaborating institution followed its own protocols to collect whole blood in K2EDTA tubes. For TCRbeta analysis, collaborators shipped samples as frozen whole blood, isolated PBMCs, or DNA extracted from either of those sample types. The chain couples TRBV4-2 to TRBJ1-1; the D region possibly corresponds to TRBD1 (5 bases align). Sequenced sample: peripheral blood. This TCR came from a man aged 18 to 29 who had recovered from COVID-19. The DNA sequence follows: TGTGCCAGCAGCCAGGGGCGGGGGAGGACTGAAGCTTTCTTT. The encoded protein is CASSQGRGRTEAFF.